This T cell receptor beta chain came from a study of blood T cell repertoires in COVID-19. This study enrolled people aged about 18 to 100 from around 25 US geographic areas. Donors in Cohort 3 counted as recovered after two negative PCRs, clearance, or symptom resolution. The method was immunoSEQ multiplex PCR; TCRdb's version includes in-frame clones alone and lacks a portion of them. Among 250,000 to 400,000 clones listed, over 85% were seen once. From germline, CDR1 is LGHDT and CDR2 YNNKEL (reference sequence). CDR3 length equals 13 residues. V was trimmed by 0 bases and J by 4 bases, leaving 6 bases between them.

Sequencing was done on a sample of PBMCs or T cells enriched from blood (not recorded which). The source is a man aged 55-75 years who had recovered from COVID-19. This chain joins TRBV3-1 (or the pseudogene TRBV3-2) and TRBJ1-2; D not resolved. This CDR3 reads CASSQDSGYGYTF. The CDR3 DNA reads TGTGCCAGCAGCCAAGATTCAGGCTATGGCTACACCTTC.